Listed here are 11 T cell receptor beta chains from one sample, sequenced in a study of cytomegalovirus exposure and HLA in healthy donors. Profiling relied on immunoSEQ multiplex PCR, and the TCRdb table lists in-frame clones only, not all of them. The sample consists of approximately 150,000 clones, about nine tenths of them appearing once. Specimen: PBMCs. Every receptor here comes from a man between 18 and 35 years old in good health and CMV-seropositive.

The chain has TRBV15 and TRBJ1-4; the match to TRBD1 covers 7 bases. Germline values: CDR1 LNHNV, CDR2 YYDKDF (reference sequence). Germline trimming cut 4 bases from V and 5 bases from J; bases unmatched to any gene: 4. The CDR3 is 14 amino acids. The CDR3 reads CATSTGTENEKLFF. CDR3 DNA sequence: TGTGCCACCAGCACCGGGACAGAGAATGAAAAACTGTTTTTT.

The table lists this clone with a count of one. The V and J genes are TRBV28 and TRBJ2-1; tentative D call: TRBD1 (6 bases). This CDR3 region has 15 residues. The germline V gene encodes CDR1 MDHEN and CDR2 SYDVKM. V lost 2 bases, J lost 3 bases, and 11 bases lay in between. For the CDR3, the DNA is TGTGCCAGCAGTTTAAGGGGGAAAGGCTACAATGAGCAGTTCTTC. This translates into CASSLRGKGYNEQFF.

The chain carries TRBV6-6 and TRBJ2-3, with D tentatively TRBD2 (5 bases). Germline V gene sequence: CDR1 MNHNY, CDR2 SVGAGI (reference sequence). The V end was cut by 5 bases, the J end by 0 bases, with 12 bases between. The CDR3 runs 15 residues. CDR3 coding DNA: TGTGCCAGCAGTGAGGGCGGCTCTAGCACAGATACGCAGTATTTT. This translates into CASSEGGSSTDTQYF.

Only a few counts were recorded for this clone. The chain carries TRBV19 and TRBJ1-5; D might be TRBD1 (6 bases). Germline V gene sequence: CDR1 LNHDA, CDR2 SQIVND (reference sequence). There are 13 residues in the CDR3. Trimming removed 9 bases from V and 0 bases from J, with 9 bases in between. The CDR3 sequence is CASDRSSNQPQHF. CDR3 bases: TGTGCCAGCGACAGGAGTAGCAATCAGCCCCAGCATTTT. The full variable domain, its missing parts supplied by reference TRBV19 and TRBJ1-5, is DGGITQSPKYLFRKEGQNVTLSCEQNLNHDAMYWYRQDPGQGLRLIYYSQIVNDFQKGDIAEGYSVSREKKESFPLTVTSAQKNPTAFYLCASDRSSNQPQHFGDGTRLSIL.

The rearrangement uses TRBV10-2 and TRBJ1-1; D unclear. The V end was cut by 7 bases, the J end by 5 bases, with 11 bases between. The CDR3 runs to 12 residues. Germline V lookup: CDR1 WSHSY, CDR2 SAAADI. Written as DNA, the CDR3 is TGCGCCAGCAAAGGGAGAACTACTGAAGCTTTCTTT. Translation: CASKGRTTEAFF.

This clone was seen once. The chain is built from TRBV6-1 and TRBJ2-7, with D unclear. The CDR3 totals 15 residues. Deletions cut 3 bases from V and 2 bases from J, with 14 bases between. CDR1 is MNHNS, CDR2 SASEGT, per germline. CDR3 residues: CASSDSPNLPYEQYF. The CDR3 DNA sequence: TGTGCCAGCAGTGACTCTCCGAACCTACCCTACGAGCAGTACTTC.

The chain has TRBV28 and TRBJ1-2; 7 bases fit TRBD1. Unmatched junction bases numbered 18, after V lost 6 bases and J lost 8 bases. This CDR3 region has 16 residues. Per germline, CDR1 MDHEN and CDR2 SYDVKM. The CDR3 region has the DNA TGTGCCAGCAGCTCCGGGACAGATCTCCGATCAGGGGGCTACACCTTC. It is translated as CASSSGTDLRSGGYTF.

The chain has TRBV29-1 and TRBJ2-1, with 8 bases that match TRBD2. The CDR3 sequence is 13 residues long. CDR1 is SQVTM and CDR2 is ANQGSEA in the germline V gene. V lost 6 bases to trimming and J lost 4 bases; unmatched junction nucleotides: 5. The CDR3 DNA follows: TGCAGCGTCGCCGGGAGGGGTTACAATGAGCAGTTCTTC. Protein sequence: CSVAGRGYNEQFF.

The chain joins TRBV9 to TRBJ2-6; D not resolved. The CDR3 is 17 amino acids. CDR1 is SGDLS and CDR2 is YYNGEE in the germline V gene. The V and J ends lost 0 bases and 0 bases respectively, with 10 bases between them. The CDR3, as DNA: TGTGCCAGCAGCGTAGAAGACTTTAGCTCTGGGGCCAACGTCCTGACTTTC. Translated: CASSVEDFSSGANVLTF.

The chain joins TRBV25-1 to TRBJ1-2; 10 nucleotides line up with TRBD1. CDR1 and CDR2 (germline): MGHDK, SYGVNS. V trimming: 3 bases; J trimming: 4 bases; junction bases outside the gene matches: 5. The CDR3 totals 15 residues. The CDR3 DNA sequence: TGTGCCAGCAGTGATCCGGGACAGGGGCTCTATGGCTACACCTTC. Protein: CASSDPGQGLYGYTF.

The chain uses TRBV5-4 and TRBJ2-3; the D gene is possibly TRBD2 (6 bases). V shed 3 bases and J shed 5 bases, with 13 bases lying between them. The CDR3 is made up of 14 amino acids. Germline lookup yields CDR1 SGHNT and CDR2 YYREEE (reference sequence). CDR3 nucleotide sequence: TGTGCCAGCAGCTCCGGGACTCTCAAAGATACGCAGTATTTT. Its translation is CASSSGTLKDTQYF.